The 30 T cell receptor beta chains presented below share a single source sample, sequenced in a study of spatial heterogeneity in lung cancer. Time point noted: sample taken at primary tumor resection. TCRdb re-analysed the 5' RACE reads in MiXCR, keeping a single row per CDR3 protein. The sample has 30,000 to 45,000 distinct CDR3 sequences, approximately 7.2% seen once; the top ten hold 29%. The sequences come from PBMCs, collected at surgery. The receptors originated from a female donor with early-stage non-small cell lung cancer.

This clonotype was detected a few times. This chain uses TRBV19 with TRBJ2-1; TRBD2 matches 9 bases. Germline V CDR1 and CDR2: LNHDA, SQIVND (reference sequence). Trimming at V came to 3 bases and at J to 6 bases, leaving 3 bases not matched to a gene. The CDR3 covers 14 residues. CDR3 in DNA: TGTGCCAGTAGTATTCTAGCGGGACTCAATGAGCAGTTCTTC. Translating it yields CASSILAGLNEQFF.

This clonotype has at least ten counts. The chain has TRBV15 and TRBJ2-5; D not certain. Germline V lookup: CDR1 LNHNV, CDR2 YYDKDF (reference sequence). Trimming cost V 1 base and J 2 bases, with 5 bases left between them. The CDR3 covers 13 residues. The chain's CDR3 is CATSRGTQETQYF. Here the CDR3 DNA reads TGTGCCACCAGCAGAGGAACACAAGAGACCCAGTACTTC.

This clonotype came up many times. The V gene is TRBV6-2 or TRBV6-3, the J gene TRBJ2-3; TRBD2 matches at 9 bases. The CDR3 is 16 residues long. Germline CDR1 is MNHEY and CDR2 is SVGEGT. Losses at the gene ends were 5 bases for V and 1 base for J; bases not matched to a gene: 7. For the CDR3, the DNA is TGTGCCAGCAGTGCCGATAGCGGGAGTGGCACAGATACGCAGTATTTT. Translating it yields CASSADSGSGTDTQYF.

V usage is TRBV7-2 and J usage is TRBJ1-5; D remains ambiguous. Germline values: CDR1 SGHTA, CDR2 FQGNSA. The CDR3 consists of 12 residues. Trimming took off 0 bases at V and 10 bases at J, with 7 bases between the two ends. The CDR3 region is CASSLATVPQHF. CDR3 nucleotide sequence: TGTGCCAGCAGCTTAGCGACGGTTCCCCAGCATTTT.

This clonotype came up many times. The chain uses TRBV7-3 and TRBJ2-1; D remains unclear. CDR1 SGHTA and CDR2 FQGTGA come from the germline V gene. CDR3 size: 15 residues. The V and J ends lost 2 bases and 0 bases respectively, with 8 bases between them. CDR3 bases: TGTGCCAGCAGCTTAGACTTGAGCTCCTACAATGAGCAGTTCTTC. Residues: CASSLDLSSYNEQFF. The full variable domain, completed using reference TRBV7-3 and TRBJ2-1, is GAGVSQTPSNKVTEKGKYVELRCDPISGHTALYWYRQSLGQGPEFLIYFQGTGAADDSGLPNDRFFAVRPEGSVSTLKIQRTERGDSAVYLCASSLDLSSYNEQFFGPGTRLTVL.

This sequence joins TRBV11-2 and TRBJ2-5; D assignment may be TRBD1 or TRBD2 (5 bases each). Trimming removed 5 bases from V and 7 bases from J, with 20 bases in between. This CDR3 spans 15 amino acids. The germline CDR1 and CDR2 sequences are SGHAT and FQNNGV. For the CDR3, the DNA is TGTGCCAGCAGCCCCGGGGCTGCGCGTTCAGGGACCCAGTACTTC. This gives the protein CASSPGAARSGTQYF.

This clonotype was counted between two and nine times. The rearrangement links TRBV6-5 to TRBJ2-1; 10 bases align to TRBD1. CDR1 MNHEY and CDR2 SVGAGI come from the germline V gene. This CDR3 contains 13 residues. V lost 6 bases to trimming and J lost 10 bases; unmatched junction nucleotides: 6. The CDR3 nucleotides are TGTGCCAGCAGGCCCGGGACAGGGGACGAGCAGTTCTTC. Translating it yields CASRPGTGDEQFF.

This clonotype has ten or more counts. The chain carries TRBV9 and TRBJ1-1, with 7 bases aligning to TRBD1. Losses at the gene ends were 3 bases for V and 1 base for J; bases not matched to a gene: 6. CDR1 SGDLS and CDR2 YYNGEE come from the germline V gene. The CDR3 has 15 residues. The CDR3 here is CASSAPDRENTEAFF. In nucleotides, the CDR3 is TGTGCCAGCAGCGCCCCAGACAGGGAGAACACTGAAGCTTTCTTT.

This clonotype was seen many times. The rearrangement links TRBV5-6 to TRBJ2-2; perhaps TRBD2 as D (6 bases). V gave up 3 bases and J gave up 5 bases, with 17 bases separating them. Germline CDR1 SGHDT, CDR2 YYEEEE. This CDR3 is built from 16 residues. The CDR3 reads CASSSGYSGSTGELFF. CDR3 DNA: TGTGCCAGCAGCTCGGGGTATAGCGGTTCAACCGGGGAGCTGTTTTTT.

This clonotype was seen ten or more times. The chain combines TRBV27 with TRBJ2-7; TRBD2 is a possible D gene (6 bases). Trimming stripped 3 bases from V and 3 bases from J, with 9 bases between. The CDR3 is made up of 13 amino acids. Germline-derived CDR1 and CDR2 are MNHEY and SMNVEV (reference sequence). This CDR3 is CASSLSGGYEQYF. Written as DNA, the CDR3 is TGTGCCAGCAGTTTGTCCGGGGGCTACGAGCAGTACTTC.

The chain recombines TRBV10-3 with TRBJ2-2, with 8 nucleotides matching TRBD1. This CDR3 comprises 17 residues. Germline V lookup: CDR1 ENHRY, CDR2 SYGVKD. With V trimmed by 0 bases and J by 1 base, 4 bases remained unmatched. The CDR3 DNA reads TGTGCCATCAGTGAGTCCCGGACAGGGTGGAACACCGGGGAGCTGTTTTTT. Translating gives CAISESRTGWNTGELFF.

There are a few counts of this clonotype. The V and J genes are TRBV21-1 and TRBJ1-5; TRBD1, the table's D call, lacks a check against the DNA. TRBV21-1 is deemed a pseudogene. The CDR3 is 15 amino acids. CDR3 nucleotide sequence: TGTGCCAGCAGCAAACACAGGGGACTCAATCAGCCCCAGCATTTT. It is translated as CASSKHRGLNQPQHF.

The chain uses TRBV30 and TRBJ2-2; D is undetermined. The CDR3 is 16 amino acids. Between the trimmed V and J ends, which lost 0 bases and 1 base, there was a span of 12 bases. The germline gives CDR1 GTSNPN, CDR2 SVGIG (reference sequence). The CDR3 loop is CAWSVRVTKNTGELFF. The CDR3 DNA sequence: TGTGCCTGGAGTGTACGTGTCACCAAGAACACCGGGGAGCTGTTTTTT.

This clonotype occurred a few times. The rearrangement joins TRBV28 to TRBJ2-1, with 12 bases fitting TRBD2. The CDR3 spans 16 residues. Trimming took 1 base from V and 10 from J; bases not matched to a gene: 8. The germline gives CDR1 MDHEN, CDR2 SYDVKM. The CDR3, as DNA: TGTGCCAGCAGTTTATTGTCTAGCGGGAGGGCTAACGAGCAGTTCTTC. Translated: CASSLLSSGRANEQFF.

The V and J genes are TRBV5-1 and TRBJ2-3; 12 bases align to TRBD2. Germline V gene sequence: CDR1 SGHRS, CDR2 YFSETQ. The ends lost 4 bases at V and 4 bases at J; junction bases unmatched: 7. The CDR3 consists of 16 residues. The CDR3 DNA is TGCGCCAGCAGCCCGGGCACTAGCGGGGGGCCAGATACGCAGTATTTT. This sequence encodes CASSPGTSGGPDTQYF.

This clonotype has ten or more counts. The chain is built from TRBV4-3 and TRBJ2-7; D perhaps matches TRBD1 (6 bases). The CDR3 length is 15 residues. Germline-derived CDR1 and CDR2 are LGHNA and YSLEER. V dropped 4 bases and J dropped 1 base, with 14 bases sitting between them. CDR3 sequence: CASSRTQDSSYEQYF. DNA of the CDR3: TGCGCCAGCAGCCGCACCCAGGACAGTTCCTACGAGCAGTACTTC.

This chain joins TRBV9 and TRBJ1-1, with D possibly being TRBD1 (5 bases). V was pared by 4 bases and J by 4 bases, with 17 bases between. Germline CDR1 and CDR2: SGDLS and YYNGEE. This CDR3 has 15 residues. The CDR3 protein is CASSPGGSGATEAFF. CDR3 DNA: TGTGCCAGCAGCCCGGGGGGGTCAGGTGCCACTGAAGCTTTCTTT.

This clonotype was observed at least ten times. CDR3 in amino acids: CASSSTGGAETQYF. The DNA for the CDR3 is TGCGCCAGCAGCTCGACAGGGGGCGCAGAGACCCAGTACTTC. This rearrangement joins TRBV5-1 to TRBJ2-5, with 10 bases identical to TRBD1. CDR1 is SGHRS and CDR2 is YFSETQ in the germline V gene. V shed 3 bases, J shed 4 bases, and the junction held 3 bases outside the gene matches. The CDR3 length is 14 residues.

There are many counts of this clonotype. The chain combines TRBV19 with TRBJ2-7, with TRBD1 matching 10 bases. CDR1 and CDR2 from the germline V gene are LNHDA and SQIVND (reference sequence). Losses at the gene ends were 3 bases for V and 2 bases for J; bases not matched to a gene: 4. This CDR3 comprises 15 residues. The CDR3 protein is CASSIATGGPYEQYF. The CDR3 nucleotides read TGTGCCAGTAGTATTGCGACAGGGGGCCCCTACGAGCAGTACTTC.

The chain combines TRBV2 with TRBJ2-3; D not certain. This CDR3 contains 16 residues. Trimming took off 2 bases at V and 6 bases at J, with 18 bases between the two ends. Germline CDR1 SNHLY, CDR2 FYNNEI. CDR3: CASSEIYGDVEDTQYF. The CDR3 nucleotides are TGTGCCAGCAGTGAAATTTACGGCGACGTGGAGGATACGCAGTATTTT.

This clonotype was found many times. The V and J genes are TRBV7-8 and TRBJ2-3, with D perhaps matching TRBD1 (5 bases). This CDR3 spans 14 amino acids. Germline CDR1 reads SGHVS; CDR2 reads FQNEAQ. Between the trimmed V and J ends, which lost 1 base and 4 bases, there was a span of 9 bases. The CDR3 nucleotides read TGTGCCAGCAGCTTAGTACAGGTGTCAGATACGCAGTATTTT. Encoded protein: CASSLVQVSDTQYF.

A few counts support this clonotype. The chain uses TRBV6-6 and TRBJ2-7, with TRBD1 as a possible D gene (6 bases). Trimming cost V 2 bases and J 3 bases, with 14 bases left between them. In germline, CDR1 is MNHNY, CDR2 SVGAGI (reference sequence). This CDR3 comprises 15 residues. The CDR3 coding sequence is TGTGCCAGCAGTTACGTCTCCAGGGGAAACTACGAGCAGTACTTC. Its translation: CASSYVSRGNYEQYF.

This clonotype was observed a few times. The rearrangement links TRBV5-4 to TRBJ2-1, with 7 bases identical to TRBD1. The CDR3 runs to 16 residues. Germline V gene sequence: CDR1 SGHNT, CDR2 YYREEE (reference sequence). The junction had 10 bases not matched to a gene; V was cut back by 4 bases and J by 3 bases. The CDR3 nucleotides are TGTGCCAGCAGCCATAGCTCCAGGGGGAACTACAATGAGCAGTTCTTC. Residues: CASSHSSRGNYNEQFF.

This clonotype was counted many times. This rearrangement joins TRBV10-3 to TRBJ2-4, with TRBD1 as a possible D gene (5 bases). This CDR3 comprises 13 residues. The germline CDR1 and CDR2 sequences are ENHRY and SYGVKD. Trimming removed 6 bases at V and 4 bases at J, with 10 bases between. The CDR3 DNA sequence: TGTGCCATCAGAAACGCAGGGAAAAACATTCAGTACTTC. Encoded protein: CAIRNAGKNIQYF.

This clonotype has a count of ten or more. The rearrangement links TRBV27 to TRBJ2-6; 9 nucleotides align to TRBD1. Germline V gene lookup returns CDR1 MNHEY and CDR2 SMNVEV (reference sequence). V shed 3 bases and J 2 bases; nucleotides not matched to a gene: 8. The CDR3 has 18 residues. The CDR3 DNA is TGTGCCAGCAGTTTCGCGGGGACAGGGAAGGCTGGGGCCAACGTCCTGACTTTC. It encodes CASSFAGTGKAGANVLTF.

This clonotype appeared many times. This sequence joins TRBV5-1 and TRBJ2-7; D gene uncertain. The length of the CDR3 is 13 residues. Trimming stripped 0 bases from V and 2 bases from J, with 6 bases between. Germline V gives CDR1 SGHRS, CDR2 YFSETQ. Here the CDR3 DNA reads TGCGCCAGCAGCTTGGTGCCAACCTACGAGCAGTACTTC. This codes for CASSLVPTYEQYF.

This clonotype occurred a few times. The J gene is TRBJ1-1, the V gene TRBV13, with D unclear. This CDR3 spans 14 amino acids. The germline V and J ends were trimmed by 3 bases and 2 bases, with 10 bases remaining between them. CDR1 PRHDT and CDR2 FYEKMQ come from the germline V gene (reference sequence). Here the CDR3 DNA reads TGTGCCAGCAGCTTGAAGGGTGGCAACACTGAAGCTTTCTTT. Its protein product is CASSLKGGNTEAFF.

The sample holds a few counts of this clonotype. This chain joins TRBV11-2 and TRBJ2-4; no reliable D call. Trimming left V 8 bases short and J 0 bases short, with 8 bases between. The V gene's germline CDR1 is SGHAT and CDR2 FQNNGV. This CDR3 contains 13 residues. DNA of the CDR3: TGTGCCAGCGGTACATTAGCCAAAAACATTCAGTACTTC. Encoded protein: CASGTLAKNIQYF. The full variable domain, in which reference TRBV11-2 and TRBJ2-4 provide the parts outside the CDR3, is EAGVAQSPRYKIIEKRQSVAFWCNPISGHATLYWYQQILGQGPKLLIQFQNNGVVDDSQLPKDRFSAERLKGVDSTLKIQPAKLEDSAVYLCASGTLAKNIQYFGAGTRLSVL.

The sample holds many counts of this clonotype. The chain links TRBV9 to TRBJ2-2; D uncertain. Trimming left V 4 bases short and J 4 bases short, with 17 bases between. The CDR3 length is 16 residues. Germline assignment: CDR1 SGDLS and CDR2 YYNGEE. CDR3 in amino acids: CASSPGRPPTTGELFF. Here the CDR3 DNA reads TGTGCCAGCAGCCCGGGCCGCCCCCCGACCACCGGGGAGCTGTTTTTT.

This chain connects TRBV10-3 to TRBJ2-5, with 7 positions matching TRBD1. The germline CDR1 and CDR2 sequences are ENHRY and SYGVKD. The V gene end was trimmed by 10 bases and the J gene end by 0 bases; junction bases not matched to a gene: 11. The CDR3 runs to 15 residues. Here the CDR3 reads CATGNTGQNQETQYF. The CDR3 region has the DNA TGTGCCACGGGCAACACGGGACAGAACCAAGAGACCCAGTACTTC.